The clone carrying this T cell receptor beta chain was seen only a few times. Its antigen is still unknown. The sample comes from a study of identical twins' blood T cells. V lost 6 bases and J lost 5, with 16 bases in between. Germline V lookup: CDR1 DFQATT, CDR2 SNEGSKA (reference sequence). The CDR3 is 14 amino acids. Study-wide findings and caveats: Shared environment remains a possible cause of twin similarity. Twins shared more top CDR3 clonotypes than unrelated donors did.

TCR cDNA libraries were made from RNA using a previously described, modified protocol. Each TCR cDNA library carried sample-specific barcodes on both ends. MiXCR was run by TCRdb on the 5' RACE reads, yielding one entry per CDR3 protein. This table holds roughly 380,000 distinct CDR3 sequences, 25% to 35% found once. The material sequenced was PBMCs. The receptor was isolated from a woman between 18 and 49 years old in good health. The chain links TRBV20-1 to TRBJ1-4; D is ambiguous. CDR3 region: CSAASRKRNEKLFF. The CDR3 DNA sequence: TGCAGTGCCGCCAGCCGAAAGAGAAATGAAAAACTGTTTTTT.